What follows are 14 T cell receptor beta chains derived from one specimen sequenced in a study of T cells in Graves' hyperthyroidism and ophthalmopathy. From RNA transcripts, TCR beta CDR3 regions were amplified. During a first-round RT-PCR of the TCR CDR3, the HTBI primer set was used. TCRdb re-called the multiplex PCR reads through MiXCR, storing one row per CDR3 protein. Of about 530,000 distinct CDR3 sequences in the sample, roughly 17% were seen once. Sequenced: blood. The source of these receptors is a woman between 18 and 30 years old with Graves' ophthalmopathy.

This clonotype occurred many times. V gene TRBV18 combines with J gene TRBJ1-3; possible D gene TRBD1, 5 bases. CDR3 size: 16 residues. The germline V gene has CDR1 KGHSH and CDR2 LQKENI. Trimming pared 5 bases from V and 0 bases from J, leaving 14 bases between. Here the CDR3 reads CASSRDRYLSGNTIYF. The CDR3 DNA reads as TGTGCCAGCTCAAGGGACCGCTACCTCTCTGGAAACACCATATATTTT.

This clonotype was seen a handful of times. The chain links TRBV11-2 to TRBJ2-7; D possibly corresponds to TRBD2 (6 bases). Per the germline V gene, CDR1 is SGHAT and CDR2 is FQNNGV. The CDR3 totals 14 residues. V was shortened by 1 base and J by 6 bases, with 13 bases between the two germline ends. The DNA for the CDR3 is TGTGCCAGCAGCTTAGGATTAGGAGGGGCCGAGCAGTACTTC. Its protein is CASSLGLGGAEQYF.

Many counts were recorded for this clonotype. J is TRBJ1-5 and V is TRBV28; D is uncertain. The CDR3 spans 15 residues. Germline loops: CDR1 MDHEN, CDR2 SYDVKM. V lost 6 bases and J 0 bases, leaving 12 bases between the germline ends. CDR3 sequence: CASSLTQYSNQPQHF. CDR3 nucleotides: TGTGCCAGCAGCCTGACCCAGTATAGCAATCAGCCCCAGCATTTT.

This clonotype occurred a few times. V gene TRBV5-1 combines with J gene TRBJ2-7; D is unresolved. Per germline, CDR1 SGHRS and CDR2 YFSETQ. The CDR3 runs to 12 residues. Trimming pared 7 bases from V and 6 bases from J, leaving 14 bases between. CDR3 protein: CASAGFPSEQYF. Written as DNA, the CDR3 is TGCGCCAGCGCAGGCTTCCCCAGCGAGCAGTACTTC.

The V call is TRBV27, the J call TRBJ2-3; 9 bases align to TRBD2. V lost 8 bases and J lost 2; bases outside the gene matches: 14. Germline CDR1 and CDR2: MNHEY and SMNVEV (reference sequence). The CDR3 sequence is 17 residues long. The CDR3 is CASGPPYAGGYTDTQYF. The CDR3 region has the DNA TGTGCCAGCGGTCCTCCTTACGCGGGGGGGTACACAGATACGCAGTATTTT.

The chain recombines TRBV6-1 with TRBJ2-3; D is unresolved. The V end lost 8 bases, the J end lost 0 bases, and 12 bases lay between the germline ends. Germline-derived CDR1 and CDR2 are MNHNS and SASEGT. There are 14 residues in the CDR3. DNA for the CDR3: TGTGCCAGCGAAATCAGTGCTAGCACAGATACGCAGTATTTT. Amino acid sequence: CASEISASTDTQYF.

This clonotype was counted at least ten times. The chain couples TRBV27 to TRBJ1-1, with D possibly being TRBD1 (5 bases). The V gene lost 5 bases and the J gene lost 9 bases, with 16 bases spanning the gap. Looked up from germline, CDR1 is MNHEY and CDR2 is SMNVEV (reference sequence). The CDR3 is 13 residues long. This CDR3 reads CASSDPGRLKAFF. DNA of the CDR3: TGTGCCAGCAGTGATCCGGGACGGCTAAAAGCTTTCTTT.

The V gene is TRBV14, the J gene TRBJ1-4, with D possibly matching TRBD1 (6 bases). The CDR3 has 14 residues. Trimming took 3 bases from V and 6 from J, leaving 11 bases between them. Germline loops: CDR1 SGHDN, CDR2 FVKESK. DNA for the CDR3: TGTGCCAGCAGCCAGAGGACAGTGGATGAAAAACTGTTTTTT. This encodes CASSQRTVDEKLFF.

As concerns this clonotype: This sequence may be a read error, since a much larger clone differs from it by one base. The chain recombines TRBV7-9 with TRBJ2-7, with TRBD1 as a possible D gene (6 bases). CDR1 is SEHNR and CDR2 is FQNEAQ in the germline V gene (reference sequence). The CDR3 contains 13 residues. V gave up 5 bases and J gave up 5 bases, with 13 bases separating them. Here the CDR3 reads CASSVVRTDEQYF. In DNA form, the CDR3 reads TGTGCCAGCAGCGTAGTACGGACAGACGAGCAGTACTTC.

The rearrangement links TRBV2 to TRBJ1-1; D not certain. Germline V gene sequence: CDR1 SNHLY, CDR2 FYNNEI. The CDR3 sequence is 11 residues long. Between the trimmed V and J ends, which lost 10 bases and 0 bases, there was a span of 6 bases. This CDR3 reads CAKNMNTEAFF. The CDR3 region has the DNA TGTGCCAAGAATATGAACACTGAAGCTTTCTTT.

This clonotype was detected only a few times. The DNA of the CDR3 is TGTGCCAGCAGGACCTACCTGGCAGGGTCCTACGAGCAGTACTTC. This sequence encodes CASRTYLAGSYEQYF. The chain combines TRBV6-1 with TRBJ2-7; a possible D gene is TRBD1 (5 bases). With 6 bases removed from V and 1 base from J, the gap between germline ends came to 16 bases. This CDR3 spans 15 amino acids. Germline CDR1 MNHNS, CDR2 SASEGT.

This clonotype was counted at least ten times. This chain joins TRBV2 and TRBJ1-2; D not certain. Germline CDR1 is SNHLY and CDR2 is FYNNEI. The CDR3 has 16 residues. The germline V and J ends were trimmed by 5 bases and 2 bases, with 18 bases remaining between them. Here the CDR3 reads CASSFILLDGNYGYTF. CDR3 DNA: TGTGCCAGCAGTTTTATTCTCCTTGACGGCAACTATGGCTACACCTTC.

This clonotype was counted many times. This chain uses TRBV28 with TRBJ2-7; 8 bases match TRBD1. Germline-derived CDR1 and CDR2 are MDHEN and SYDVKM. Trimming took 6 bases from V and 5 from J; bases not matched to a gene: 6. The CDR3 has 13 amino acids. The CDR3 DNA follows: TGTGCCAGCAGCTACAGGGGGTTGAACGAGCAGTACTTC. It is translated as CASSYRGLNEQYF.

This clonotype showed up just a few times. The J gene is TRBJ1-1, the V gene TRBV14; no firm D call. There are 17 residues in the CDR3. V dropped 2 bases and J dropped 4 bases, with 20 bases sitting between them. Germline assignment: CDR1 SGHDN and CDR2 FVKESK. This chain's CDR3 is CASSQSAGIQVTTEAFF. In DNA, the CDR3 is TGTGCCAGCAGCCAAAGCGCGGGGATCCAGGTGACCACTGAAGCTTTCTTT.